This entry concerns a single T cell receptor beta chain. The antigen is unknown. Both TRBC1 and TRBC2 were covered by a beta constant-region primer of two equimolar oligonucleotides. Nested alpha and beta constant-region primers with the SP2 primer drove four PCR rounds on ligated cDNA. Ligation attached a single-stranded oligonucleotide with a 12-nucleotide UMI and the SP2 primer to the cDNA 3' end. Using its own MiXCR run on the UMI-ligation and nested PCR reads, TCRdb lists one record per CDR3 protein. Among tens of thousands of distinct CDR3 sequences listed, about 10% were seen once. This record belongs to a study of naive and memory T cell subsets. Germline CDR1 reads SGHAT; CDR2 reads FQNNGV. This CDR3 is built from 17 residues. The germline V and J ends were trimmed by 0 bases and 1 base, with 12 bases remaining between them. Study outcomes and limitations: TCR counts from RNA may reflect activation-linked expression changes. Findings for naive and memory subsets could not be checked against ground truth.

Sequencing was carried out using naive CD8+ T cells from blood. The chain is built from TRBV11-2 and TRBJ2-2, with D possibly being TRBD2 (7 bases). The clonotype comes from a human donor in good health. The CDR3, as DNA: TGTGCCAGCAGCTTAGATGGGGGGGGGCTGAACACCGGGGAGCTGTTTTTT. This codes for CASSLDGGGLNTGELFF.